The 17 T cell receptor beta chains listed next were all sequenced from one sample in a study of CD8+ T cells in alopecia areata. Treatment specified: oral pan-JAK inhibitor, 5-10 mg twice daily. Sequencing relied on a cDNA template that was reverse transcribed from extracted RNA. Profiling relied on immunoSEQ multiplex PCR, and the TCRdb table lists in-frame clones only, not all of them. The sample has over 150,000 clones, about 53% seen once; the top ten hold 9.5% to 14%. Source: CD8+ T cells sorted from blood, taken at week 24, from a patient treated with tofacitinib. These receptors all come from a human donor with alopecia areata.

The chain has TRBV10-2 and TRBJ2-5, with D perhaps TRBD2 (5 bases). Germline CDR1 and CDR2: WSHSY and SAAADI. This CDR3 region has 15 residues. V lost 3 bases, J lost 5 bases, and 16 bases lay in between. The CDR3 DNA sequence: TGCGCCAGCAGTGATTCGCAAACTAGTACGGAGACCCAGTACTTC. Translation gives CASSDSQTSTETQYF.

The V gene is TRBV23-1, the J gene TRBJ2-2; D is possibly TRBD1 (6 bases). TRBV23-1 is classed as an ORF, of uncertain function. The CDR3 is 16 residues long. The V gene lost 0 bases and the J gene lost 3 bases, with 11 bases spanning the gap. The CDR3 region has the DNA TGCGCCAGCAGTCAATCGAACGGACAGTACACCGGGGAGCTGTTTTTT. Its protein product is CASSQSNGQYTGELFF.

The chain has TRBV7-2 and TRBJ2-1; TRBD2 matches at 7 bases. The CDR3 has 13 residues. Germline CDR1 reads SGHTA; CDR2 reads FQGNSA. Unmatched junction bases numbered 5, after V lost 5 bases and J lost 7 bases. CDR3: CASSQGLVNEQFF. The CDR3 DNA follows: TGTGCCAGCAGCCAAGGACTAGTGAATGAGCAGTTCTTC.

A word on this clone: The sample carries other DNA sequences with the same CDR3. This chain links TRBV30 with TRBJ1-5, with TRBD1 matching over 9 bases. This CDR3 region has 14 residues. V was clipped by 2 bases and J by 5 bases; unmatched bases: 4. Germline values: CDR1 GTSNPN, CDR2 SVGIG (reference sequence). The CDR3 reads CAWSLGQGYQPQHF. As DNA, the CDR3 is TGTGCCTGGAGTCTTGGACAGGGGTATCAGCCCCAGCATTTT.

The CDR3 sequence is CSVAGDGVSYEQYF. CDR3 bases: TGCAGCGTAGCGGGTGACGGAGTCTCCTACGAGCAGTACTTC. The rearrangement joins TRBV29-1 to TRBJ2-7, with D possibly matching TRBD2 (6 bases). The germline gives CDR1 SQVTM, CDR2 ANQGSEA. V lost 6 bases and J lost 0, with 15 bases in between. This CDR3 has 14 residues.

The chain uses TRBV13 and TRBJ1-1, with 7 bases aligning to TRBD1. Germline V gene sequence: CDR1 PRHDT, CDR2 FYEKMQ (reference sequence). Unmatched junction bases numbered 12, after V lost 5 bases and J lost 3 bases. The CDR3 covers 16 residues. The CDR3 DNA reads TGTGCCAGCAGCCAAGGGGGCTACGGCGGGTACACTGAAGCTTTCTTT. It is translated as CASSQGGYGGYTEAFF.

This clone was counted only a few times. CDR3 residues: CACLELFNYGYTF. The CDR3 region has the DNA TGTGCCTGCCTTGAGCTATTCAACTATGGCTACACCTTC. This rearrangement joins TRBV30 to TRBJ1-2; no reliable D call. Between the trimmed V and J ends, which lost 6 bases and 2 bases, there was a span of 13 bases. Germline V CDR1 and CDR2: GTSNPN, SVGIG (reference sequence). The CDR3 extends over 13 amino acids.

The chain joins TRBV5-6 to TRBJ2-2; D uncertain. Germline loops: CDR1 SGHDT, CDR2 YYEEEE. V was shortened by 0 bases and J by 3 bases, with 6 bases between the two germline ends. CDR3 size: 14 residues. In nucleotides, the CDR3 is TGTGCCAGCAGCTTGGAGGAATACACCGGGGAGCTGTTTTTT. Translated: CASSLEEYTGELFF.

The rearrangement links TRBV4-3 to TRBJ1-6; a weak D match, TRBD1 (5 bases). Germline V lookup: CDR1 LGHNA, CDR2 YSLEER. V lost 0 bases, J lost 8 bases, and 11 bases lay in between. The CDR3 contains 15 residues. The CDR3 nucleotides read TGCGCCAGCAGCCAAGACGCAGGGAGTCATTCACCCCTCCACTTT. Amino acid sequence: CASSQDAGSHSPLHF.

This clone appeared many times. The chain combines TRBV2 with TRBJ2-3; TRBD1 aligns across 8 bases. The J segment lost 5 bases and the V segment lost 8 bases, leaving 12 bases of the junction unmatched. Per germline, CDR1 SNHLY and CDR2 FYNNEI. CDR3 length: 15 residues. The CDR3 sequence: CASGRTGSLGDTQYF. The CDR3 DNA follows: TGTGCCAGCGGGCGGACAGGGTCCCTGGGAGATACGCAGTATTTT.

The chain couples TRBV7-6 to TRBJ1-1; D gene unclear. This CDR3 comprises 13 residues. Germline V gene data show CDR1 as SGHVS and CDR2 as FNYEAQ. V dropped 2 bases and J dropped 5 bases, with 9 bases sitting between them. DNA of the CDR3: TGTGCCAGCAGCTTATCTACTCGAACTGAAGCTTTCTTT. It translates to CASSLSTRTEAFF.

This clone was seen only once. The V and J genes are TRBV27 and TRBJ2-2; D perhaps matches TRBD2 (6 bases). Germline assignment: CDR1 MNHEY and CDR2 SMNVEV (reference sequence). V lost 3 bases and J 3 bases, leaving 8 bases between the germline ends. This CDR3 has 14 residues. The CDR3 is CASSFGGDTGELFF. The CDR3 region has the DNA TGTGCCAGCAGTTTTGGCGGGGACACCGGGGAGCTGTTTTTT.

The chain uses TRBV28 and TRBJ1-5; no reliable D call. The length of the CDR3 is 14 residues. In germline, CDR1 is MDHEN, CDR2 SYDVKM. V dropped 4 bases and J dropped 3 bases, with 10 bases sitting between them. In nucleotides, the CDR3 is TGTGCCAGCAGTTCAAGAGGAGTCAATCAGCCCCAGCATTTT. Amino acids: CASSSRGVNQPQHF.

The chain uses TRBV12-5 and TRBJ2-5; D is ambiguous. The CDR3 covers 12 residues. Trimming took off 9 bases at V and 5 bases at J, with 13 bases between the two ends. CDR1 is LGHNT, CDR2 FRNRAP, per germline. In DNA form, the CDR3 reads TGTGCTAGCAACCTACCCAGGGAGACCCAGTACTTC. Translated: CASNLPRETQYF.

V gene TRBV4-3 combines with J gene TRBJ1-1; D not certain. Germline CDR1 is LGHNA and CDR2 is YSLEER. The germline V and J ends were trimmed by 0 bases and 1 base, with 9 bases remaining between them. This CDR3 spans 15 amino acids. CDR3 nucleotides: TGCGCCAGCAGCCAAGATAGAAAGCAGAACACTGAAGCTTTCTTT. It encodes CASSQDRKQNTEAFF.

CDR3 amino acids: CASSHNTDTQYF. CDR3 nucleotide sequence: TGCGCCAGCAGCCACAATACAGATACGCAGTATTTT. The chain employs TRBV5-1 and TRBJ2-3; the D is unclear. The germline gives CDR1 SGHRS, CDR2 YFSETQ. This CDR3 has 12 residues. V was cut by 4 bases and J by 3 bases, with 6 bases left in between.

Here the CDR3 DNA reads TGCGCCAGCAGCTTACAGGACAGGGGTTTTGCCGGGGAGCTGTTTTTT. This codes for CASSLQDRGFAGELFF. The chain employs TRBV5-1 and TRBJ2-2; the match to TRBD1 covers 9 bases. The trim removed 2 bases at V and 6 bases at J, leaving 8 bases unmatched. CDR3 length equals 16 residues. The germline CDR1 and CDR2 sequences are SGHRS and YFSETQ. Variable domain in full (rest from reference TRBV5-1 and TRBJ2-2): KAGVTQTPRYLIKTRGQQVTLSCSPISGHRSVSWYQQTPGQGLQFLFEYFSETQRNKGNFPGRFSGRQFSNSRSEMNVSTLELGDSALYLCASSLQDRGFAGELFFGEGSRLTVL.